The clone carrying this T cell receptor (beta chain) was seen only a few times. Its antigen is undetermined. Unique molecular identifiers were incorporated when the TCRbeta library was constructed. Using its own MiXCR run on the PCR reads, TCRdb lists one record per CDR3 protein. The table has roughly 110,000 distinct CDR3 sequences, over 9% seen once. This specimen comes from a study of T-cell reconstitution after alpha-beta-depleted transplantation in children. The study's findings and limits: For some patients, TCRbeta diversity was high at day 60 because of recipient T cells and thymic progenitors that survived. As was reported, about two months after transplant, alpha-beta T cells came from several hundred expanded graft clones.

CDR3 length: 15 amino acids. V was pared by 6 bases and J by 7 bases, with 11 bases of the junction left unmatched. Germline CDR1 is SNHLY and CDR2 is FYNNEI. This receptor was identified in a boy aged 2 to 10 with acute lymphoblastic leukemia, due to receive a stem cell transplant. Sequenced here: PBMCs, sampled before TCRalphabeta/CD19-depleted stem cell transplant. This rearrangement joins TRBV2 to TRBJ2-4; 8 bases are a match to TRBD1. This chain's CDR3 is CASRDLQGVGNIQYF. The CDR3 region has the DNA TGTGCCAGCAGGGACCTACAGGGGGTGGGTAACATTCAGTACTTC.